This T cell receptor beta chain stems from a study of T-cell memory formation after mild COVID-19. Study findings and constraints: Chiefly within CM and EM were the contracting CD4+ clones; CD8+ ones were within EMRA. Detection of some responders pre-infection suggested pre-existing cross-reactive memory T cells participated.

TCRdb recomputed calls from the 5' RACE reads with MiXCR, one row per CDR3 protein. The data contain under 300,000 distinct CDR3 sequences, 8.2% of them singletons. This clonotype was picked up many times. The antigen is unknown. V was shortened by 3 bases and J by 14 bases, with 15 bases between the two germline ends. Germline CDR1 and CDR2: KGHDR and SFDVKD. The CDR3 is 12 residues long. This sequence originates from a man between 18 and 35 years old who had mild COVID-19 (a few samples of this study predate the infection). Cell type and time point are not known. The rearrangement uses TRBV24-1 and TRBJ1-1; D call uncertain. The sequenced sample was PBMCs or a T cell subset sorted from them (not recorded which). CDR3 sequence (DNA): TGTGCCACCAGTGATGCCTCGGAAGTCCTATTCTTT. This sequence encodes CATSDASEVLFF.